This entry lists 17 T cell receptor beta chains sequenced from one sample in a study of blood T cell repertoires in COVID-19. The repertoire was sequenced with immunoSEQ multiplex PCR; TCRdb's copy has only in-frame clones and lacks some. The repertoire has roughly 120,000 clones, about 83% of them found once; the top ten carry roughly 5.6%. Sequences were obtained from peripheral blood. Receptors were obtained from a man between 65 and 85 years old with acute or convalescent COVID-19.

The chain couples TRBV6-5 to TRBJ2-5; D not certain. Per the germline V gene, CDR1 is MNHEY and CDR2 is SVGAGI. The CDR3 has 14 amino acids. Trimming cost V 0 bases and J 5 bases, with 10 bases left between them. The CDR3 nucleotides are TGTGCCAGCAGTTACTCGAATGAGGTTGAGACCCAGTACTTC. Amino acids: CASSYSNEVETQYF.

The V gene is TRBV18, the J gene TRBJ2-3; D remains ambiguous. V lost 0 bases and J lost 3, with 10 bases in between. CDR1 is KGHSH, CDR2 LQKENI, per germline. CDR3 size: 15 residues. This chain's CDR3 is CASSPPVSRTDTQYF. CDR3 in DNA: TGTGCCAGCTCACCACCGGTCTCTCGGACAGATACGCAGTATTTT.

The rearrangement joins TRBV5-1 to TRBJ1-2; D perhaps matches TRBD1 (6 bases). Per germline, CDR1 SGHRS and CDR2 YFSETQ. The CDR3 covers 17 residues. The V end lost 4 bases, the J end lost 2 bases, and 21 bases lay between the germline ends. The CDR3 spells CASSQGTSPRANYGYTF. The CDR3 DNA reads TGCGCCAGCAGCCAAGGGACATCACCCAGGGCGAACTATGGCTACACCTTC.

This CDR3 reads CASSLRGGGNTIYF. Written as DNA, the CDR3 is TGTGCCAGCAGTTTGCGGGGAGGTGGAAACACCATATATTTT. The chain has TRBV28 and TRBJ1-3; D gene unclear. The germline V and J ends were trimmed by 3 bases and 3 bases, with 9 bases remaining between them. CDR3 length: 14 residues. Germline V gene sequence: CDR1 MDHEN, CDR2 SYDVKM.

The CDR3 spells CASSIAGWNQPQHF. The CDR3 coding sequence is TGTGCCAGTAGTATAGCCGGGTGGAATCAGCCCCAGCATTTT. The chain links TRBV19 to TRBJ1-5; D not certain. Germline CDR1 is LNHDA and CDR2 is SQIVND (reference sequence). With 1 base removed from V and 4 bases from J, the gap between germline ends came to 8 bases. The CDR3 loop spans 14 amino acids.

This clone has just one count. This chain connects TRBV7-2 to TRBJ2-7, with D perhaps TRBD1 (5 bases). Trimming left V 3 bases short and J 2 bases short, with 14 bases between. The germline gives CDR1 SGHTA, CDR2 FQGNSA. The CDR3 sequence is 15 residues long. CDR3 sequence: CASSFQGPVAYEQYF. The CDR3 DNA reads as TGTGCCAGCAGCTTCCAGGGCCCCGTGGCCTACGAGCAGTACTTC.

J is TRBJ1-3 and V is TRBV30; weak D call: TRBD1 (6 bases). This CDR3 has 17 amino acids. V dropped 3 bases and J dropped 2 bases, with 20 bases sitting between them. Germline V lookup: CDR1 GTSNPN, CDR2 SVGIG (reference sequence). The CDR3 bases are TGTGCCTGGAGACAGGGCCGACCCCGTTATGCTGGAAACACCATATATTTT. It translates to CAWRQGRPRYAGNTIYF.

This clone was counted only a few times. The CDR3 DNA sequence: TGTGCCAGCAGTTCCCGACAGGGGGCTTTACGTGGCTACACCTTC. This encodes CASSSRQGALRGYTF. The rearrangement links TRBV27 to TRBJ1-2; TRBD1 matches 10 bases. After removal of 4 bases from V and 7 bases from J, the junction contained 9 bases not matched to a gene. CDR3 length equals 15 residues. Germline V gene data show CDR1 as MNHEY and CDR2 as SMNVEV (reference sequence).

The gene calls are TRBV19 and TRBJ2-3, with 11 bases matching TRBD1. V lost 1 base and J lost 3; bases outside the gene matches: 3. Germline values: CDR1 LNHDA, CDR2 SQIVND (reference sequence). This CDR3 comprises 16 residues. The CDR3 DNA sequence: TGTGCCAGTAGTATAGGGGACAGGGGGTGGACAGATACGCAGTATTTT. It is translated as CASSIGDRGWTDTQYF. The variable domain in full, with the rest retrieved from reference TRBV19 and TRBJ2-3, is DGGITQSPKYLFRKEGQNVTLSCEQNLNHDAMYWYRQDPGQGLRLIYYSQIVNDFQKGDIAEGYSVSREKKESFPLTVTSAQKNPTAFYLCASSIGDRGWTDTQYFGPGTRLTVL.

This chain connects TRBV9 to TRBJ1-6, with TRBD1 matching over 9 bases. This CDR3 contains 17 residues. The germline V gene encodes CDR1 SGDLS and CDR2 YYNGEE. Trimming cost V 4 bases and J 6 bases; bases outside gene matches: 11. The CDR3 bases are TGTGCCAGCAGCCCGGACCCCGGGACAGGGACTAATTCACCCCTCCACTTT. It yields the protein CASSPDPGTGTNSPLHF.

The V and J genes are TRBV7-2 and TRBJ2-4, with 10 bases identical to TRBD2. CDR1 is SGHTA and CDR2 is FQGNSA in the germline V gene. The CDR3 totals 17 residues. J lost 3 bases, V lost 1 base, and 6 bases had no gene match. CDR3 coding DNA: TGTGCCAGCAGCTTAGGGGGACTAGCGAAATACAAAAACATTCAGTACTTC. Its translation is CASSLGGLAKYKNIQYF.

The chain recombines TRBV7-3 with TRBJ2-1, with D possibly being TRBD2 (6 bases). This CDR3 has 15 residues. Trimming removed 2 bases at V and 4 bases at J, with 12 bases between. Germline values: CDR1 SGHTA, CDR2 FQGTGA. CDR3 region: CASSLSAEGYNEQFF. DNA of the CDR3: TGTGCCAGCAGCTTATCCGCGGAGGGATACAATGAGCAGTTCTTC.

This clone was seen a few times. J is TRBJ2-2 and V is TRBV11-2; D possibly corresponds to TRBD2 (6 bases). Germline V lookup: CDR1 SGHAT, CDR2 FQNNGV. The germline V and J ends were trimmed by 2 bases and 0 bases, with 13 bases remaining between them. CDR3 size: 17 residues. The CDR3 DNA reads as TGTGCCAGCAGCTTAATTCCGGGAGCGGCGAACACCGGGGAGCTGTTTTTT. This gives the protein CASSLIPGAANTGELFF.

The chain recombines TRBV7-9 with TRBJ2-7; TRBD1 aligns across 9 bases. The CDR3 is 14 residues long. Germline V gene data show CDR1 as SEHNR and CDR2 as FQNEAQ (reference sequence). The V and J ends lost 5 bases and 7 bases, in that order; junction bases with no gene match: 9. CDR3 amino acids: CASSLTGGAGEQYF. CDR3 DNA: TGTGCCAGCAGCCTCACAGGGGGCGCGGGAGAGCAGTACTTC.

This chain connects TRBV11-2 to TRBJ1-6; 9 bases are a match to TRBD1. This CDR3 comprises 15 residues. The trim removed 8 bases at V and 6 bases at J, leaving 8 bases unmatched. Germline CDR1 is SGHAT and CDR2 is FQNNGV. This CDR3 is CASSKPGQGNSPLHF. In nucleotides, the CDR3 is TGTGCCAGCTCCAAACCGGGACAGGGTAATTCACCCCTCCACTTT. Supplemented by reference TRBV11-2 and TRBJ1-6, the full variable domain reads EAGVAQSPRYKIIEKRQSVAFWCNPISGHATLYWYQQILGQGPKLLIQFQNNGVVDDSQLPKDRFSAERLKGVDSTLKIQPAKLEDSAVYLCASSKPGQGNSPLHFGNGTRLTVT.

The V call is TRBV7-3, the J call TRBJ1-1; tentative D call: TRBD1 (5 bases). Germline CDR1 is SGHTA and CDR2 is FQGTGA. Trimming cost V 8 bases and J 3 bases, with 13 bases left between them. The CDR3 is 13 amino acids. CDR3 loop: CASSQGGDTEAFF. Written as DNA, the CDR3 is TGTGCCAGCTCCCAGGGAGGAGACACTGAAGCTTTCTTT. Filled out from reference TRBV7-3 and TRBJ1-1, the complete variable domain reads GAGVSQTPSNKVTEKGKYVELRCDPISGHTALYWYRQSLGQGPEFLIYFQGTGAADDSGLPNDRFFAVRPEGSVSTLKIQRTERGDSAVYLCASSQGGDTEAFFGQGTRLTVV.

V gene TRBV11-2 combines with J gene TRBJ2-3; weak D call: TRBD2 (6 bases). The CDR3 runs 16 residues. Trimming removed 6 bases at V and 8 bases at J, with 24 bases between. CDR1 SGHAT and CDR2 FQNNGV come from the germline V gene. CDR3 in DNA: TGTGCCAGCAGGCAAATAGGGAGGCCCCACGCGGCTACGCAGTATTTT. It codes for CASRQIGRPHAATQYF.